These 15 T cell receptor beta chains were sequenced from one sample in a study of graft-versus-host responses after intestinal transplantation listed by TCRdb under 2021. The library was built by means of the immunoSEQ multiplex PCR assay. As stored in TCRdb, this immuneACCESS dataset retains in-frame rearrangements with V and J assigned. A fraction of the clones does not appear; measured against another copy, unresolved V genes explain less than half of the discrepancy, and the remainder lacks a known reason. A total of 24,000 or so clones appear in this sample, over 80% of them only once. The ten largest clonotypes hold roughly 1.1% of the sample. The material was PBMCs, obtained approximately 29 days after intestinal transplant. These receptors all come from a human patient who received an intestinal transplant, so some T cells may come from the graft donor.

The J gene is TRBJ2-7, the V gene TRBV15, with D unclear. V was shortened by 5 bases and J by 0 bases, with 14 bases between the two germline ends. Germline V lookup: CDR1 LNHNV, CDR2 YYDKDF (reference sequence). The CDR3 consists of 15 residues. CDR3 sequence reads: CATSRGRSSSYEQYF. CDR3 DNA sequence: TGTGCCACCAGCCGTGGGCGGTCCTCCTCCTACGAGCAGTACTTC.

The chain uses TRBV4-1 and TRBJ2-5; D call uncertain. V was clipped by 4 bases and J by 7 bases, with 16 bases between them. This CDR3 comprises 14 residues. Germline CDR1 is MGHRA and CDR2 is YSYEKL. DNA of the CDR3: TGCGCCAGCAGCCCCCAGTCCGCCCCGGGGACCCAGTACTTC. Amino acid sequence: CASSPQSAPGTQYF.

The chain combines TRBV10-3 with TRBJ1-4; D gene ambiguous. The V end was cut by 4 bases, the J end by 7 bases, with 10 bases between. Germline lookup yields CDR1 ENHRY and CDR2 SYGVKD. CDR3 length: 13 amino acids. CDR3 region: CAISGAISEKLFF. In nucleotides, the CDR3 is TGTGCCATCAGTGGGGCCATTAGTGAAAAACTGTTTTTT.

The chain employs TRBV5-5 and TRBJ2-2, with 10 positions matching TRBD1. This CDR3 contains 19 residues. J gave up 4 bases and V 0 bases, and 12 bases lay outside the gene matches. Germline CDR1 is SGHKS and CDR2 is YYEKEE (reference sequence). CDR3 in amino acids: CASSLDLRTGGFGTGELFF. The CDR3 DNA reads as TGTGCCAGCAGCTTGGATCTGCGGACAGGGGGGTTCGGCACCGGGGAGCTGTTTTTT.

This chain links TRBV19 with TRBJ2-3; perhaps TRBD1 as D (5 bases). The CDR3 extends over 18 amino acids. From germline, CDR1 is LNHDA and CDR2 SQIVND (reference sequence). V lost 7 bases and J 0 bases, leaving 23 bases between the germline ends. CDR3 coding DNA: TGTGCCAGTACCCTAATGGCGGACATGGAATCTAGCACAGATACGCAGTATTTT. It translates to CASTLMADMESSTDTQYF.

This sequence joins TRBV4-1 and TRBJ2-7; 10 positions match TRBD1. V shed 2 bases, J shed 2 bases, and the junction held 3 bases outside the gene matches. The CDR3 runs to 15 residues. Germline CDR1 reads MGHRA; CDR2 reads YSYEKL. This chain's CDR3 is CASSQRQGAAYEQYF. For the CDR3, the DNA is TGCGCCAGCAGCCAAAGACAGGGGGCAGCCTACGAGCAGTACTTC.

The chain joins TRBV4-1 to TRBJ1-1; D gene ambiguous. The germline CDR1 and CDR2 sequences are MGHRA and YSYEKL. Trimming stripped 0 bases from V and 2 bases from J, with 7 bases between. The CDR3 runs 14 residues. CDR3 loop: CASSQDPGNTEAFF. As DNA, the CDR3 is TGCGCCAGCAGCCAAGACCCCGGTAACACTGAAGCTTTCTTT.

The gene calls are TRBV19 and TRBJ1-1; a weak D match, TRBD1 (6 bases). The length of the CDR3 is 15 residues. V was cut by 7 bases and J by 1 base, with 16 bases left in between. Germline V gene lookup returns CDR1 LNHDA and CDR2 SQIVND (reference sequence). DNA for the CDR3: TGTGCCAGTACCCTTACCGGGACACCGAACACTGAAGCTTTCTTT. Amino acids: CASTLTGTPNTEAFF. Using reference TRBV19 and TRBJ1-1 for the parts outside the CDR3, the full variable domain is DGGITQSPKYLFRKEGQNVTLSCEQNLNHDAMYWYRQDPGQGLRLIYYSQIVNDFQKGDIAEGYSVSREKKESFPLTVTSAQKNPTAFYLCASTLTGTPNTEAFFGQGTRLTVV.

The rearrangement uses TRBV27 and TRBJ2-2, with no clear D. Between the trimmed V and J ends, which lost 4 bases and 7 bases, there was a span of 4 bases. The germline V gene encodes CDR1 MNHEY and CDR2 SMNVEV (reference sequence). The CDR3 covers 11 residues. DNA for the CDR3: TGTGCCAGCAGTTCGGGCGGGGAGCTGTTTTTT. It translates to CASSSGGELFF.

The genes are TRBV9 and TRBJ2-3; no clear D. The germline gives CDR1 SGDLS, CDR2 YYNGEE. This CDR3 is 14 amino acids long. Trimming took 0 bases from V and 5 from J, leaving 10 bases between them. This CDR3 reads CASSVESSVDTQYF. Here the CDR3 DNA reads TGTGCCAGCAGCGTAGAAAGCAGCGTAGATACGCAGTATTTT.

This clone was observed a handful of times. The gene calls are TRBV5-4 and TRBJ2-5, with D tentatively TRBD1 or TRBD2 (6 bases each). The V and J ends lost 1 base and 2 bases respectively, with 9 bases between them. Germline loops: CDR1 SGHNT, CDR2 YYREEE (reference sequence). The CDR3 covers 14 residues. As DNA, the CDR3 is TGTGCCAGCAGCTTGACGGGGGCGCAAGAGACCCAGTACTTC. Translated: CASSLTGAQETQYF. The complete variable domain, with remaining parts taken from reference TRBV5-4 and TRBJ2-5, reads ETGVTQSPTHLIKTRGQQVTLRCSSQSGHNTVSWYQQALGQGPQFIFQYYREEENGRGNFPPRFSGLQFPNYSSELNVNALELDDSALYLCASSLTGAQETQYFGPGTRLLVL.

The V gene is TRBV29-1, the J gene TRBJ2-7, with 16 bases identical to TRBD2. Germline V gives CDR1 SQVTM, CDR2 ANQGSEA. Trimming took 1 base from V and 6 from J; bases not matched to a gene: 6. The length of the CDR3 is 16 residues. The CDR3 spells CSVEGGTSGRGREQYF. The CDR3 DNA reads TGCAGCGTTGAAGGGGGGACTAGCGGGAGGGGTCGCGAGCAGTACTTC.

This clone has just a few counts. The CDR3 reads CASSAGLAAHSYEQYF. In nucleotides, the CDR3 is TGTGCCAGCAGTGCCGGACTAGCGGCGCACTCCTACGAGCAGTACTTC. The chain carries TRBV6-1 and TRBJ2-7, with 10 bases lining up with TRBD2. The V segment lost 4 bases and the J segment 0 bases; nucleotides outside the gene matches: 6. There are 16 residues in the CDR3. The germline CDR1 and CDR2 sequences are MNHNS and SASEGT.

This clone turned up a few times. This sequence joins TRBV6-1 and TRBJ2-5; possibly TRBD2 for D (7 bases). The CDR3 covers 12 residues. The germline gives CDR1 MNHNS, CDR2 SASEGT. V lost 8 bases to trimming and J lost 5 bases, with 12 bases between them. The CDR3 DNA reads TGTGCCAGCGGGGGGGCCGCGGAGACCCAGTACTTC. Translation gives CASGGAAETQYF.

This clone was detected once. The genes are TRBV6-5 and TRBJ2-1; D might be TRBD2 (5 bases). Germline lookup yields CDR1 MNHEY and CDR2 SVGAGI. Trimming removed 8 bases at V and 8 bases at J, with 16 bases between. This CDR3 is built from 13 residues. As DNA, the CDR3 is TGTGCCAGCCATCCAGCGGAAGCGCATGAGCAGTTCTTC. It encodes CASHPAEAHEQFF.